This is a list of T cell receptor beta chains from one sample in a study of T cells expressing NK-cell markers. TCRdb reprocessed the 5' RACE reads and reports one entry per CDR3 protein, with no DNA. This sample contains 250,000 to 300,000 distinct CDR3 sequences. Sequences were obtained from blood T cells: a sorted CD56 or NKG2C T cell subset, CD4+ or CD8+ T cells, or bulk PBMC T cells (not recorded which). The origin of the receptors is a woman between 18 and 70 years old in good health. Each CDR3 is given with its conserved first and last residue.

j_call: TRBJ1-4; v_call: TRBV11-2; cdr3_aa: CASSLARQGSSSEKLFF
j_call: TRBJ2-1; v_call: TRBV12-5; cdr3_aa: CASGPNQGEQFF
j_call: TRBJ2-4; v_call: TRBV14; cdr3_aa: CASSQGGALAGAKNIQYF
j_call: TRBJ2-1; v_call: TRBV11-2; cdr3_aa: CASLGGLTYNEQFF
j_call: TRBJ2-2; v_call: TRBV7-3; cdr3_aa: CASGSTGELFF
j_call: TRBJ2-1; v_call: TRBV20-1; cdr3_aa: CSAAGTGTVNEQFF
j_call: TRBJ2-7; v_call: TRBV9; cdr3_aa: CASSPTEGLAGEQYF
j_call: TRBJ2-2; v_call: TRBV7-7; cdr3_aa: CASSSLTVSTGELFF
j_call: TRBJ2-6; v_call: TRBV4-3; cdr3_aa: CASSRHTGAGANVLTF
j_call: TRBJ2-3; v_call: TRBV7-3; cdr3_aa: CASSNTGYTQYF
j_call: TRBJ2-7; v_call: TRBV5-1; cdr3_aa: CASSLGGPYDQYF
j_call: TRBJ1-1; v_call: TRBV5-1; cdr3_aa: CASSLGDRELQAFF
j_call: TRBJ2-3; v_call: TRBV12-3/TRBV12-4; cdr3_aa: CASSSPGLNTQYF
j_call: TRBJ1-2; v_call: TRBV27; cdr3_aa: CASRNRAGGRRGYTF